One sample yielded the 11 T cell receptor beta chains listed below, sequenced in a study of blood T cell repertoires in COVID-19 (dated by TCRdb to the early 2020s). Libraries were constructed by the immunoSEQ multiplex PCR assay. What TCRdb holds here is the immuneACCESS table cut down to in-frame rearrangements. Part of the clones is not present; checked against another copy, under half of the missing clones reflect an unresolved V gene, and the others are unexplained. Counted in this sample were about 120,000 clones; about four fifths of them appeared once. The ten most abundant clones make up 2% to 2.5% of the sample. The sequenced material came from peripheral blood. These receptors were taken from a man aged 65-85 years with acute or convalescent COVID-19.

This clone was seen only a few times. The chain couples TRBV30 to TRBJ1-4; the D is unclear. CDR1 and CDR2 (germline): GTSNPN, SVGIG (reference sequence). The CDR3 totals 13 residues. The DNA of the CDR3 is TGTGGCGCGTCGGGGTCCACTAATGAAAAACTGTTTTTT. It translates to CGASGSTNEKLFF.

The chain combines TRBV18 with TRBJ2-1, with no clear D. CDR3 size: 14 residues. Germline V gene sequence: CDR1 KGHSH, CDR2 LQKENI. V shed 1 base and J shed 7 bases, with 11 bases lying between them. CDR3 amino acids: CASSPRSPRNEQFF. CDR3 nucleotide sequence: TGTGCCAGCTCACCACGGTCGCCGAGGAATGAGCAGTTCTTC.

The V call is TRBV6-5, the J call TRBJ1-2, with D possibly TRBD1 on 6 matching bases. Deletions cut 8 bases from V and 0 bases from J, with 10 bases between. Germline loops: CDR1 MNHEY, CDR2 SVGAGI. This CDR3 is built from 13 residues. The DNA for the CDR3 is TGTGCCAGCCAGGACAGTCCTAACTATGGCTACACCTTC. This gives the protein CASQDSPNYGYTF.

The rearrangement joins TRBV2 to TRBJ1-6, with D possibly matching TRBD1 (5 bases). This CDR3 is 13 amino acids long. V lost 5 bases and J 12 bases, leaving 14 bases between the germline ends. Germline assignment: CDR1 SNHLY and CDR2 FYNNEI. DNA of the CDR3: TGTGCCAGCAGTTCTGGACATCAGGTACCCCTCCACTTT. Its protein product is CASSSGHQVPLHF.

The chain employs TRBV9 and TRBJ2-7, with 8 bases fitting TRBD2. Trimming removed 3 bases from V and 3 bases from J; junction bases left unmatched: 8. CDR3 length: 15 residues. Germline V gene sequence: CDR1 SGDLS, CDR2 YYNGEE. This CDR3 is CASSAGTSLYYEQYF. The CDR3 nucleotides are TGTGCCAGCAGCGCCGGGACTAGTCTATACTACGAGCAGTACTTC.

This clone was detected many times. The rearrangement joins TRBV6-5 to TRBJ1-3, with D maybe TRBD1 (6 bases). The germline gives CDR1 MNHEY, CDR2 SVGAGI. Trimming removed 6 bases from V and 0 bases from J, with 12 bases in between. The CDR3 consists of 15 residues. CDR3 residues: CASSRDILSGNTIYF. The CDR3 DNA sequence: TGTGCCAGCAGCCGGGACATCCTCTCTGGAAACACCATATATTTT.

The V and J genes are TRBV6-1 and TRBJ1-5, with a weak D call TRBD1 (5 bases). The CDR3 is 16 residues long. Trimming took off 2 bases at V and 4 bases at J, with 15 bases between the two ends. In germline, CDR1 is MNHNS, CDR2 SASEGT. The DNA for the CDR3 is TGTGCCAGCAGTGAATGGGGGTTCGGGGGAAATCAGCCCCAGCATTTT. Its translation: CASSEWGFGGNQPQHF.

V and J are TRBV5-1 and TRBJ2-3, with 8 bases fitting TRBD2. The CDR3 is 16 amino acids. Germline values: CDR1 SGHRS, CDR2 YFSETQ. With 7 bases clipped from V and 5 bases from J, the junction kept 15 bases outside the gene matches. CDR3 nucleotides: TGCGCCAGCCAAGTCGAATCCGGGGGGGCCATAGATACGCAGTATTTT. Its protein product is CASQVESGGAIDTQYF.

The DNA of the CDR3 is TGTGCCAGCAGCCTATCAGCGGGGGGCGGGGCAGATACGCAGTATTTT. It encodes CASSLSAGGGADTQYF. V gene TRBV3-1 (or the pseudogene TRBV3-2) combines with J gene TRBJ2-3; 9 positions match TRBD2. V gave up 4 bases and J gave up 4 bases; unmatched junction bases: 9. The CDR3 is 16 residues long. CDR1 LGHDT and CDR2 YNNKEL come from the germline V gene (reference sequence).

The chain has TRBV5-4 and TRBJ1-5; D may be TRBD1 (6 bases). The V end was cut by 3 bases, the J end by 7 bases, with 17 bases between. Germline CDR1 SGHNT, CDR2 YYREEE (reference sequence). The CDR3 length is 15 residues. This chain's CDR3 is CASSSPDRPGQPQHF. The CDR3 DNA is TGTGCCAGCAGCTCCCCCGACAGGCCGGGGCAGCCCCAGCATTTT. Using reference TRBV5-4 and TRBJ1-5 for the parts outside the CDR3, the full variable domain is ETGVTQSPTHLIKTRGQQVTLRCSSQSGHNTVSWYQQALGQGPQFIFQYYREEENGRGNFPPRFSGLQFPNYSSELNVNALELDDSALYLCASSSPDRPGQPQHFGDGTRLSIL.

This clone occurred a few times. The chain combines TRBV4-3 with TRBJ2-2, with 12 bases aligning to TRBD2. V lost 0 bases and J lost 4; bases outside the gene matches: 3. CDR3 size: 17 residues. Germline CDR1 reads LGHNA; CDR2 reads YSLEER. CDR3 DNA: TGCGCCAGCAGCCAAGATACGGGACTAGCGGGCACCGGGGAGCTGTTTTTT. Translation: CASSQDTGLAGTGELFF.